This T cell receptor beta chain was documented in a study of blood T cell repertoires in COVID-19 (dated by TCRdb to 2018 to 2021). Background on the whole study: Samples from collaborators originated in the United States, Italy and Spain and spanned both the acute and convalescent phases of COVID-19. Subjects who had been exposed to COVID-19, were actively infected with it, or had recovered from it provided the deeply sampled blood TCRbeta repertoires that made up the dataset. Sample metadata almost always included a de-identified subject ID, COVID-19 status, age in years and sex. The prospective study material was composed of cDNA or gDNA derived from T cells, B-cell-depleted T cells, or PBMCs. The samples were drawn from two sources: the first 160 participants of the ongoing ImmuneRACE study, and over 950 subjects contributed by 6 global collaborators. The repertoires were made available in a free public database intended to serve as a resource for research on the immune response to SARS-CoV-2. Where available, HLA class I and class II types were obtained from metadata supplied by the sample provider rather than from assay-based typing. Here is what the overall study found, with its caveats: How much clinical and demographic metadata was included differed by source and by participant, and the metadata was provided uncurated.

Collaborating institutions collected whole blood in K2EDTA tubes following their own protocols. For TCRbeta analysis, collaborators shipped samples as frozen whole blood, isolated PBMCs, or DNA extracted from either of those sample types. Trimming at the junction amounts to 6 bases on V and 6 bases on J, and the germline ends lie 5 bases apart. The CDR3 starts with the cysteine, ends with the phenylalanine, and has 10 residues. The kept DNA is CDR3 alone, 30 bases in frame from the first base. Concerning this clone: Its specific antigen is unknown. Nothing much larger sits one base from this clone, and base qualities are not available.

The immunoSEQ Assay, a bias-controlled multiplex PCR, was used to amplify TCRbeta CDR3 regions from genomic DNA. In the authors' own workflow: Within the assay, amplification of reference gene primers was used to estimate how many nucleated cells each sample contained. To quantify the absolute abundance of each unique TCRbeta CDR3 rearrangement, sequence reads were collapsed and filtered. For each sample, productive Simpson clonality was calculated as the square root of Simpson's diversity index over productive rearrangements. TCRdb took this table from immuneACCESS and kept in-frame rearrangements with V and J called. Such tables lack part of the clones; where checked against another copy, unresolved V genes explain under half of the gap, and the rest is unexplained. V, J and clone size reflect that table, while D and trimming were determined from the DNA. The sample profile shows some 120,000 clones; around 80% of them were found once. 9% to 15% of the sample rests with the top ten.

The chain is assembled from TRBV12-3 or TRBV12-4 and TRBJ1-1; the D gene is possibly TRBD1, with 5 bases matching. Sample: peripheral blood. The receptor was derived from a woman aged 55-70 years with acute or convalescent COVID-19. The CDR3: CASRGAEAFF. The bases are TGTGCCAGCAGAGGGGCTGAAGCTTTCTTT.